The source of this T cell receptor beta chain is a study of T cells in tuberculosis. About the study: This South African cohort compared adolescents with or without latent tuberculosis against adults with active tuberculosis. Overall study findings and caveats: Selection depended on which cryopreserved specimens were available. GMM-specific TCRs were nearer to active tuberculosis alpha repertoires, suggesting expansion.

This clone was observed a few times. Its matching antigen is unknown. Unsorted cryopreserved PBMC were sequenced, averaging around 100,000 T cells per clinical donor. Sequencing used immunoSEQ multiplex PCR; TCRdb keeps in-frame clones, though not all of them. This sample has some 20,000 clones, with 80% to 90% found just once. Germline values: CDR1 MNHNS, CDR2 SASEGT. V trimming: 7 bases; J trimming: 5 bases; junction bases outside the gene matches: 8. The CDR3 sequence is 14 residues long. The sequenced sample was PBMCs. The rearrangement joins TRBV6-1 to TRBJ2-5, with 9 bases fitting TRBD1. This TCR derives from a donor under 30 with latent tuberculosis or without tuberculosis infection. CDR3 DNA sequence: TGTGCCAGCACAGGACAGGGGAAACGGGAGACCCAGTACTTC. It specifies CASTGQGKRETQYF.